What follows describes a single TCR beta chain. What it binds is not known. The data were taken from a study of beta chain features in type 1 diabetes. Looking at the study overall: Some 110 million sorted cells were examined across all samples.

Study-wide results and caveats: Whether TCRB rearrangement is influenced by HLA type went unresolved here. Moderate but significant shortening of TCRB CDR3s was recorded in all four CD4+ subsets from Type 1 diabetes patients. For type 1 diabetes patients, VDJ junctions showed fewer insertions and more deletions.

Every isolated RNA sample was fully reverse transcribed, so sequencing captured expressed TCRB transcripts. The method was immunoSEQ multiplex PCR; TCRdb's version includes in-frame clones alone and lacks a portion of them. The table has hundreds of thousands of clones, over 13% seen once. Using CD45RO/CCR7/CD25/CD127/CD95/CD27, CD4+ naive, central memory, regulatory and stem cell-like memory cells were sorted. The CDR3 covers 12 residues. V lost 4 bases and J lost 8, with 11 bases in between. Germline V gene data show CDR1 as MNHEY and CDR2 as SMNVEV (reference sequence). The sample consisted of naive CD4+ T cells from blood. V and J are TRBV27 and TRBJ1-2; D gene ambiguous. The clonotype comes from a man younger than 35 with type 1 diabetes. The CDR3 sequence: CASSSPLRGYTF. The CDR3 bases are TGTGCCAGCAGTTCCCCTCTGAGGGGCTACACCTTC.